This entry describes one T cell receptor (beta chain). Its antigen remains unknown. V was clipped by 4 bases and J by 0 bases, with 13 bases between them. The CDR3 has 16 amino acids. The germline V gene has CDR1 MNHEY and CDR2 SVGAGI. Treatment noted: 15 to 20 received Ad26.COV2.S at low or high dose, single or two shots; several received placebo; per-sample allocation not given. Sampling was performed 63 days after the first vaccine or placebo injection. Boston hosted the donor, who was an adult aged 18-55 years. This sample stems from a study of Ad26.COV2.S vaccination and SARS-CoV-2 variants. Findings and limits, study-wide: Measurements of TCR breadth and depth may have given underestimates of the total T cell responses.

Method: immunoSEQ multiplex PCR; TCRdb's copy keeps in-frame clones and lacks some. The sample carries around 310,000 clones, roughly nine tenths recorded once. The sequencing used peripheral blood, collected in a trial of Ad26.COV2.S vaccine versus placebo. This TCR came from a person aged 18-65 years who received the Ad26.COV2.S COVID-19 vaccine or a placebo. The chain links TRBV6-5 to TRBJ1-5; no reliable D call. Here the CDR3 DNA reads TGTGCCAGCAGTTTCCCGGTTGACTATAGCAATCAGCCCCAGCATTTT. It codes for CASSFPVDYSNQPQHF.